The clone carrying this T cell receptor (beta chain) was seen at least ten times. TCRdb reprocessed the RACE reads via MiXCR and lists one record per CDR3 protein. The data hold about 82,000 distinct CDR3 sequences, with 13% observed a single time. This entry is derived from a study of human T cells and chemical hapten exposure. The V gene's germline CDR1 is MGHDK and CDR2 SYGVNS. V lost 1 base and J lost 5; bases outside the gene matches: 7. The CDR3 length is 16 residues. The time point: patch test 3, about 24 weeks after DPC sensitization. Treatment denoted: therapeutic diphenylcyclopropenone sensitization with weekly scalp DPC.

The clonotype was recovered from a woman between 45 and 60 years old with alopecia areata. Some clones in this sample may be carry-over from other donors' samples. This chain connects TRBV25-1 to TRBJ2-1, with 8 bases matching TRBD2. The sequenced sample was whole blood, obtained in connection with sensitization to the hapten diphenylcyclopropenone (DPC). CDR3 region: CASSEFGGAGDNEQFF. The CDR3, as DNA: TGTGCCAGCAGTGAATTCGGGGGAGCGGGAGACAATGAGCAGTTCTTC.